This T cell receptor beta chain was sequenced for a study of chemoradiotherapy in HPV16-positive cancers. At the level of the study: Candidate HPV-specific T-cell clones and common TCR motifs came from functional assays in a couple of HPV16-positive patients. General study findings and limits: HPV-responsive T-cell expansion during chemoradiotherapy was linked to improved recurrence-free survival in HPV16-positive patients. Non-HPV-specific T cells did not expand in tumors during treatment, whereas candidate HPV-specific clones and E7-related motifs did.

Details on this clone: Its antigen is unidentified.

The germline gives CDR1 MNHEY, CDR2 SVGAGI. The germline V and J ends were trimmed by 7 bases and 3 bases, with 11 bases remaining between them. The CDR3 runs to 13 residues. TCRdb's table, derived via immunoSEQ multiplex PCR, lists solely in-frame clones and lacks some. This sample has some 9,700 clones, with around four fifths found just once. The V call is TRBV6-5, the J call TRBJ2-3; D may match TRBD1 or TRBD2 (5 bases each). The source is a human donor with HPV-associated anogenital cancer. Sample acquisition took place from a patient who underwent chemoradiotherapy. The CDR3 protein is CASTNGATDTQYF. CDR3 nucleotide sequence: TGTGCCAGCACCAACGGGGCGACAGATACGCAGTATTTT.